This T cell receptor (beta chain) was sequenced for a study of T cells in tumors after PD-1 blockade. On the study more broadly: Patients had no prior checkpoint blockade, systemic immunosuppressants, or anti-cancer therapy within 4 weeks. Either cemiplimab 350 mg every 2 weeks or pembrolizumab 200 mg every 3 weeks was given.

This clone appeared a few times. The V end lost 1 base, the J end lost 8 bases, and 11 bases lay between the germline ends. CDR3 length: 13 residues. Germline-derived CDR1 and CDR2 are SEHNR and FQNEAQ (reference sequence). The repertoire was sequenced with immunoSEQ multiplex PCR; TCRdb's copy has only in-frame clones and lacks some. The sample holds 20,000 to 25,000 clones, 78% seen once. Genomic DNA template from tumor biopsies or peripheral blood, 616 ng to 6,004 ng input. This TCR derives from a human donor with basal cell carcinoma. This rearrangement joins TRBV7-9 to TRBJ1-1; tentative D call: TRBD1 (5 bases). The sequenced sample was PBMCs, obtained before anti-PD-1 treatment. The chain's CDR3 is CASSLGARGEAFF. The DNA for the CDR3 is TGTGCCAGCAGCTTAGGTGCGAGGGGCGAAGCTTTCTTT.